Each of the 8 T cell receptor beta chains below was sequenced from the same sample in a study of cytomegalovirus exposure and HLA in healthy donors. Primers included in the PCR were 60 Vbeta and 13 Jbeta primers. Sequenced by immunoSEQ multiplex PCR; TCRdb stores in-frame clones only, minus some. The sample consists of about 37,000 clones, around 81% of them appearing once. The sample comprised PBMCs. These receptors were collected from a woman in her thirties or forties in good health and CMV-seronegative.

The rearrangement joins TRBV9 to TRBJ2-7, with D possibly being TRBD1 (6 bases). With 0 bases removed from V and 7 bases from J, the gap between germline ends came to 17 bases. This CDR3 is built from 15 residues. Germline V lookup: CDR1 SGDLS, CDR2 YYNGEE. In DNA form, the CDR3 reads TGTGCCAGCAGCGTAGATGGAGGACAGAGAGGGGAGCAGTACTTC. This codes for CASSVDGGQRGEQYF.

The V call is TRBV4-2, the J call TRBJ2-3, with 8 positions matching TRBD2. Trimming at V came to 5 bases and at J to 3 bases, leaving 10 bases not matched to a gene. The CDR3 runs to 16 residues. Germline CDR1 reads LGHNA; CDR2 reads YNFKEQ. This CDR3 is CASSSGGLSWTDTQYF. The CDR3 nucleotides read TGTGCCAGCAGCAGCGGGGGCCTTTCATGGACAGATACGCAGTATTTT.

The chain is built from TRBV5-1 and TRBJ2-3; 9 bases are a match to TRBD1. CDR1 is SGHRS, CDR2 YFSETQ, per germline. The CDR3 extends over 15 amino acids. V trimming: 4 bases; J trimming: 0 bases; junction bases outside the gene matches: 3. DNA of the CDR3: TGCGCCAGCAGCACAGGGGGCGTGAGCACAGATACGCAGTATTTT. This gives the protein CASSTGGVSTDTQYF.

The chain joins TRBV4-3 to TRBJ1-2; 9 nucleotides match TRBD1. Germline V lookup: CDR1 LGHNA, CDR2 YSLEER. The CDR3 extends over 14 amino acids. V trimming: 3 bases; J trimming: 4 bases; junction bases outside the gene matches: 3. The CDR3: CASSQGQGTYGYTF. CDR3 DNA sequence: TGCGCCAGCAGCCAGGGACAGGGTACCTATGGCTACACCTTC.

This rearrangement joins TRBV7-9 to TRBJ2-1; 7 positions agree with TRBD1. This CDR3 has 15 amino acids. Germline V lookup: CDR1 SEHNR, CDR2 FQNEAQ (reference sequence). V shed 7 bases, J shed 0 bases, and the junction held 6 bases outside the gene matches. CDR3 DNA sequence: TGTGCCAGCATCACCACAGGGGTCTCCTACAATGAGCAGTTCTTC. This codes for CASITTGVSYNEQFF.

This clone was seen a few times. V gene TRBV28 combines with J gene TRBJ1-2; 9 bases agree with TRBD1. The CDR3 covers 15 residues. Germline V gene lookup returns CDR1 MDHEN and CDR2 SYDVKM. The junction had 4 bases not matched to a gene; V was cut back by 4 bases and J by 1 base. CDR3: CASSYSDRGNYGYTF. The DNA of the CDR3 is TGTGCCAGCAGTTATTCGGACAGGGGTAACTATGGCTACACCTTC.

The chain uses TRBV7-3 and TRBJ2-3; 7 positions match TRBD2. Germline V gives CDR1 SGHTA, CDR2 FQGTGA. This CDR3 has 15 amino acids. With 1 base clipped from V and 4 bases from J, the junction kept 5 bases outside the gene matches. The CDR3 DNA is TGTGCCAGCAGCTTAAGGGGGGGATTGGCAGATACGCAGTATTTT. Encoded protein: CASSLRGGLADTQYF.

The rearrangement uses TRBV7-6 and TRBJ2-1, with TRBD2 matching 12 bases. The germline gives CDR1 SGHVS, CDR2 FNYEAQ. The CDR3 is 17 amino acids. Trimming cost V 5 bases and J 5 bases; bases outside gene matches: 10. For the CDR3, the DNA is TGTGCCAGCAGCCCGTTACATCTAGCGGGGGGGAACAATGAGCAGTTCTTC. As protein: CASSPLHLAGGNNEQFF.